The sequence of this T cell receptor beta chain was determined in a study of cytomegalovirus exposure and HLA in healthy donors. The overall study: Researchers previously reported finding 100 million or so unique TCR beta sequences from around 200 million T cells.

Overall study findings and caveats: After further analysis at a later stage, 15,000 to 20,000 TCR beta sequences were associated with HLA alleles at 0.05 false discovery rate. A previous analysis found most TCR beta V segments productive roughly 90% or roughly 30% of the time. Among the CMV-associated chains, three were confirmed in vitro as specific for CMV antigens.

Trimming removed 0 bases from V and 0 bases from J, with 13 bases in between. The germline V gene encodes CDR1 SGDLS and CDR2 YYNGEE. The CDR3 extends over 17 amino acids. The PCR was carried out with 60 Vbeta primers and 13 Jbeta primers. TCRdb's table, derived via immunoSEQ multiplex PCR, lists solely in-frame clones and lacks some. The sample consists of 100,000 to 150,000 clones, over 70% of them appearing once. This clone was found once. Its matching antigen is unknown. The TCR sequence derives from a woman between 18 and 29 years old in good health and CMV-seronegative. The material sequenced was PBMCs. The chain joins TRBV9 to TRBJ1-5; D is unresolved. The CDR3 region is CASSVGMTRLSNQPQHF. The CDR3 nucleotides are TGTGCCAGCAGCGTAGGAATGACCCGACTTAGCAATCAGCCCCAGCATTTT.